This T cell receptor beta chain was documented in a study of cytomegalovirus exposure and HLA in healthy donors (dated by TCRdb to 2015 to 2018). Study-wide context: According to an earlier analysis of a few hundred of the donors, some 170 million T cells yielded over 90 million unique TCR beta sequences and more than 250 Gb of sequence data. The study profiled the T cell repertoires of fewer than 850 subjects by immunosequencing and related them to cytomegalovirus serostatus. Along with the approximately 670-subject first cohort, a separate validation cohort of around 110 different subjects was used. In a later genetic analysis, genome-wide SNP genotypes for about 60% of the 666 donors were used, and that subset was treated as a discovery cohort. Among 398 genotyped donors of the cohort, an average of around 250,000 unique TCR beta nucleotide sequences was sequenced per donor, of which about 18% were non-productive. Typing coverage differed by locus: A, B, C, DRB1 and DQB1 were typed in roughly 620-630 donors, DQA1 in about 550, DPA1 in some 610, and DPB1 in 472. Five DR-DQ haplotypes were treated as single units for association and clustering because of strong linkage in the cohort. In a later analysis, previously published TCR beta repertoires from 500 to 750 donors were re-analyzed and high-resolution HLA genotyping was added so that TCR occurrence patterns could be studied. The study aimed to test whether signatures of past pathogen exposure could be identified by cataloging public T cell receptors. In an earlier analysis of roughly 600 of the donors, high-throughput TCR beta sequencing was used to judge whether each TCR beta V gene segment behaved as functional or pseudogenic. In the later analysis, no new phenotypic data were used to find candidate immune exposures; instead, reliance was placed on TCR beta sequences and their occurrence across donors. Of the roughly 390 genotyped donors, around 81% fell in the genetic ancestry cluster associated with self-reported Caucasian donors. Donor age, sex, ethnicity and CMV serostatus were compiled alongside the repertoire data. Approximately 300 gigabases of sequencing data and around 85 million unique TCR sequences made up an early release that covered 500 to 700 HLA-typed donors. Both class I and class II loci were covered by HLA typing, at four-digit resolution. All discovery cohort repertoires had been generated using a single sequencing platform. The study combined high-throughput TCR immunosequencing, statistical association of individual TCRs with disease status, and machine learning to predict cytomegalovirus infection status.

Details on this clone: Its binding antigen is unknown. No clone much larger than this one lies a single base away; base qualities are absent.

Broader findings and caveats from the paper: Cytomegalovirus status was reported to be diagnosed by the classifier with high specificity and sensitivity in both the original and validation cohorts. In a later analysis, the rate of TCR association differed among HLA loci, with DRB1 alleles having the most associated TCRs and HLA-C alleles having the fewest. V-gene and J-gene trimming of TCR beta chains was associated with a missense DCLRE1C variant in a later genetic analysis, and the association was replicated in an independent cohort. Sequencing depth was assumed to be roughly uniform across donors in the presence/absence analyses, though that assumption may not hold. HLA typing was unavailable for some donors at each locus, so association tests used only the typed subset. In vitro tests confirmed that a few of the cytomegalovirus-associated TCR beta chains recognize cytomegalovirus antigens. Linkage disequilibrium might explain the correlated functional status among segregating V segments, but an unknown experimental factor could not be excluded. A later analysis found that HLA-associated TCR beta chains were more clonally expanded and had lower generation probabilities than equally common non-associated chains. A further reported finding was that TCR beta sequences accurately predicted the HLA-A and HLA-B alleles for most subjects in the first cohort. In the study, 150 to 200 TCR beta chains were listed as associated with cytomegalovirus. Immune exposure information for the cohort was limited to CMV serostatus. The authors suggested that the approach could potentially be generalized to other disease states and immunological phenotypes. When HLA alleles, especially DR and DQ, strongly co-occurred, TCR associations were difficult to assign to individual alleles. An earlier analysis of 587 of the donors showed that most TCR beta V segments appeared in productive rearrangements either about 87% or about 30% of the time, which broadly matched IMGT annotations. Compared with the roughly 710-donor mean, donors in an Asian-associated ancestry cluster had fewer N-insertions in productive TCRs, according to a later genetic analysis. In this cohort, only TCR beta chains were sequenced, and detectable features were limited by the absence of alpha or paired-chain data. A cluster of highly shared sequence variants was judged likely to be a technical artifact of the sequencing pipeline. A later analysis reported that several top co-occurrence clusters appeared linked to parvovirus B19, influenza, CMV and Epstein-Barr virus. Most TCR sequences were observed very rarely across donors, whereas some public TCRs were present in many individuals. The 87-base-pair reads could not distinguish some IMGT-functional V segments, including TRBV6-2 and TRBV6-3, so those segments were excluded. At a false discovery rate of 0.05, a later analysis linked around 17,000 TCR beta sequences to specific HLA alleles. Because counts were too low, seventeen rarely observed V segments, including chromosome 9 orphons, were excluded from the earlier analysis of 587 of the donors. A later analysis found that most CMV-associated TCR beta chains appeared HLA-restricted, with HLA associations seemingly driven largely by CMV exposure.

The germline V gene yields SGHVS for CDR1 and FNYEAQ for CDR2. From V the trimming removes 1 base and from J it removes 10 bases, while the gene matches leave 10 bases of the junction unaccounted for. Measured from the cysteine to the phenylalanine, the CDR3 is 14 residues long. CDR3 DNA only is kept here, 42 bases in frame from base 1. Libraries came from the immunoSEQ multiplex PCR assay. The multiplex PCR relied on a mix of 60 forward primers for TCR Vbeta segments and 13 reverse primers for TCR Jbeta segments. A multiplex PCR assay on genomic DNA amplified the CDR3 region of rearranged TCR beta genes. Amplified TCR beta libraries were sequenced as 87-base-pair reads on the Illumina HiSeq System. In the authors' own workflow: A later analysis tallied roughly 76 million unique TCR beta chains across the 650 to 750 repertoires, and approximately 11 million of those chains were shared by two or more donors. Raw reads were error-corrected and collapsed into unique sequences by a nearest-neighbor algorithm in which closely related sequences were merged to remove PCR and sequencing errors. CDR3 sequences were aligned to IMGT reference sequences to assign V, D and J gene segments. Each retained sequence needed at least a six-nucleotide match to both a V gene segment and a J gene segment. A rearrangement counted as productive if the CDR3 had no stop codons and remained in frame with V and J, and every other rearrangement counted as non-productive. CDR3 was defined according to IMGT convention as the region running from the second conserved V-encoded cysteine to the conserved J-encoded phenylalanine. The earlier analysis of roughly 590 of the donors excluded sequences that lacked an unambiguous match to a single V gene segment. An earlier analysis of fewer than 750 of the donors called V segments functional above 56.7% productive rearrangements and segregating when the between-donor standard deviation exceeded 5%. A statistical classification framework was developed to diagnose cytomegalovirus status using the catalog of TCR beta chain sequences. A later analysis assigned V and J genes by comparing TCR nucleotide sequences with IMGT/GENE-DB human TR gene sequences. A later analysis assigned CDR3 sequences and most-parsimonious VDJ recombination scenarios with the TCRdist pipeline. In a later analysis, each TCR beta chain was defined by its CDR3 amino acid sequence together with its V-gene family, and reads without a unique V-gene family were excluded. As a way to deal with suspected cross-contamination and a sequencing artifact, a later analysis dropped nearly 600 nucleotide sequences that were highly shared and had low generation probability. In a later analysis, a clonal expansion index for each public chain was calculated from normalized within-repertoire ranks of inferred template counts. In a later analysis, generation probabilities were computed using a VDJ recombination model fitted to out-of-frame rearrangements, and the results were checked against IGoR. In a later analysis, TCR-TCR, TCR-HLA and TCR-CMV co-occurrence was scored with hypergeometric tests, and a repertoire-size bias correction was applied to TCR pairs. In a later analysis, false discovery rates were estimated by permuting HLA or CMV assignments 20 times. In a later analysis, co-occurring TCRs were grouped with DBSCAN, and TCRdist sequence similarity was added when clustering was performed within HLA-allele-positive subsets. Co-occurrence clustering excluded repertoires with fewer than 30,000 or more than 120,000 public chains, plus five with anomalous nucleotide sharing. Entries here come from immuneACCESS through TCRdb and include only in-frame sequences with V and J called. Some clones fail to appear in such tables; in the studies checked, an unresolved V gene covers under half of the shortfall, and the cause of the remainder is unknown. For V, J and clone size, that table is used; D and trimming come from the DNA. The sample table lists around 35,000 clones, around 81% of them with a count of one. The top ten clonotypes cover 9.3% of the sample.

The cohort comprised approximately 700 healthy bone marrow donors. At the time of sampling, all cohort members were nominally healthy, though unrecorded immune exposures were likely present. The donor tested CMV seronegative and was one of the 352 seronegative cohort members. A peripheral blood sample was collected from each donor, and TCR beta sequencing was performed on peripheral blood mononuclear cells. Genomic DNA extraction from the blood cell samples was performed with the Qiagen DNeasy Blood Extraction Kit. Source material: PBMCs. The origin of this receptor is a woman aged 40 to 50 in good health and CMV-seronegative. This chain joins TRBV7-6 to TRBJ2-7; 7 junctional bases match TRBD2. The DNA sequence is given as TGTGCCAGCAGCTTAGATCGCGGGGGTACGATACAGTACTTC. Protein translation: CASSLDRGGTIQYF.